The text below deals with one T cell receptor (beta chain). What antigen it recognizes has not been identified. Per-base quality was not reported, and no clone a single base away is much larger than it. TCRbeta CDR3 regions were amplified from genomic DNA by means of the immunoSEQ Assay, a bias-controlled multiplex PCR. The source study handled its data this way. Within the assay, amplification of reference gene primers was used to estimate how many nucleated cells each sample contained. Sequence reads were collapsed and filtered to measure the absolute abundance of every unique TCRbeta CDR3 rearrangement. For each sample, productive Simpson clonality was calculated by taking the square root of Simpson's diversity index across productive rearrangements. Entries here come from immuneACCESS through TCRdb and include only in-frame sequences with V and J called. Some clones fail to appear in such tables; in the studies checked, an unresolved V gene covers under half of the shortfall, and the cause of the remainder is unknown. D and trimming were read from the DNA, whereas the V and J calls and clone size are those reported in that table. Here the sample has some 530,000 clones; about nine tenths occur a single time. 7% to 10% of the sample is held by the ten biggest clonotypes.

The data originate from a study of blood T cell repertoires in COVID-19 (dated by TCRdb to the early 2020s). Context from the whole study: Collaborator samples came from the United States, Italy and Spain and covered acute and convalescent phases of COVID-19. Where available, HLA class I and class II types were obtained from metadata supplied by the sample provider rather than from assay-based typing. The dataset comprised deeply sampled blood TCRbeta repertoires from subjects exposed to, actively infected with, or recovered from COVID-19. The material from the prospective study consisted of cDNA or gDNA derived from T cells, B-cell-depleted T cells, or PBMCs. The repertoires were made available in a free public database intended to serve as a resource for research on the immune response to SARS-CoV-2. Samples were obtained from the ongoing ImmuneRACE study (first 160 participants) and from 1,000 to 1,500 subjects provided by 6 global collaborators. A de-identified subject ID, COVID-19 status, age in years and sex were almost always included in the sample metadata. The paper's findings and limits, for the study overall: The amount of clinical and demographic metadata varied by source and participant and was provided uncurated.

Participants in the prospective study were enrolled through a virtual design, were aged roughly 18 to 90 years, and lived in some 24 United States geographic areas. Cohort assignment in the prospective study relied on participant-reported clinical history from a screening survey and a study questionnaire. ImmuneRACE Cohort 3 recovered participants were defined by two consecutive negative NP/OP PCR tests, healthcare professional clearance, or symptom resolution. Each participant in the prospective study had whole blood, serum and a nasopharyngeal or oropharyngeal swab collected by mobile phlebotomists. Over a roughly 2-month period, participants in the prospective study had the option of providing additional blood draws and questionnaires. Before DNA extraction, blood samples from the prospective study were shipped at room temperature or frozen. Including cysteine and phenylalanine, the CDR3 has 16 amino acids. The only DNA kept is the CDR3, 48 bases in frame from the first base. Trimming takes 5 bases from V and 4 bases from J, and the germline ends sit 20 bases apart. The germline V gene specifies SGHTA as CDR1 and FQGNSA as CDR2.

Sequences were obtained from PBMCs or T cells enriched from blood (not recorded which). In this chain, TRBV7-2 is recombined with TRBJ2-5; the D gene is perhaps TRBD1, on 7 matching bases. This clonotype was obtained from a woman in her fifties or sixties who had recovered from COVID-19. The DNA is TGTGCCAGCAGCGCCAACACAGGGGTCGGGGGAGAGACCCAGTACTTC. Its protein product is CASSANTGVGGETQYF.